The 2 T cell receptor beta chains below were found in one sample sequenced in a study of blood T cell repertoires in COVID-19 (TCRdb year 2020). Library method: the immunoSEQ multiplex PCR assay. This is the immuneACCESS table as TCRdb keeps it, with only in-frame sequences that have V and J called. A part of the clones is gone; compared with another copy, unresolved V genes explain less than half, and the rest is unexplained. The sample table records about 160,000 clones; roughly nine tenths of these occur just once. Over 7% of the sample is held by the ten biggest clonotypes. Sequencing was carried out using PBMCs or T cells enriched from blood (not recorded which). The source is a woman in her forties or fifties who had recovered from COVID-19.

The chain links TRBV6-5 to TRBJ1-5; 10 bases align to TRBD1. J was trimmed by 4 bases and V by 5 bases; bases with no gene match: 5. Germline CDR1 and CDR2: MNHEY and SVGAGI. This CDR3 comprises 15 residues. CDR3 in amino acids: CASSQTGGKNQPQHF. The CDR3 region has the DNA TGTGCCAGCAGTCAGACAGGGGGCAAGAATCAGCCCCAGCATTTT.

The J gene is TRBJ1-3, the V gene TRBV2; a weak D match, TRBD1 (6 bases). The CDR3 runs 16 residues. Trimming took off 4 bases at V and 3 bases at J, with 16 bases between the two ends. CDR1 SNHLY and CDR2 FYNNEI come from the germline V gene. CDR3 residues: CASSVGRGGSGNTIYF. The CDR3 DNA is TGTGCCAGCAGTGTGGGGCGCGGGGGCAGTGGAAACACCATATATTTT.